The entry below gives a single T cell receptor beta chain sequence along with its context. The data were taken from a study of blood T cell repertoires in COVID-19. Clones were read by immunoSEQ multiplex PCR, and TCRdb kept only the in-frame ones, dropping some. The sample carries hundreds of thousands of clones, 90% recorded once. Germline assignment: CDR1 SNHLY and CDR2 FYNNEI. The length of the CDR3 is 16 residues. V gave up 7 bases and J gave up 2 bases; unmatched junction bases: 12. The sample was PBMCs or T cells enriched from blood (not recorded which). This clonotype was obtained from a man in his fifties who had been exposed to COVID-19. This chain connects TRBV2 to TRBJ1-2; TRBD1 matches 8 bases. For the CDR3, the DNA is TGTGCCAGCATACGACCCCGACAGGGGAGGAACTATGGCTACACCTTC. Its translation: CASIRPRQGRNYGYTF.